This section outlines one TCR beta chain sequence together with its context. The antigen is unknown. cDNA molecules carried unique molecular identifiers, and template switching added a universal primer site. TCRdb ran MiXCR on the 5' RACE reads and lists one entry per CDR3 protein. The top ten hold more than 2% of the sample, which has about 280,000 distinct CDR3 sequences, roughly 8.6% seen once. Trimming shortened V by 0 bases and J by 7 bases, and 14 bases separated the two germline ends. CDR1 is SGHTS, CDR2 YDEGEE, per germline. This CDR3 is built from 14 residues. This sample is drawn from a study of identical twins. Study outcomes and limitations: Out-of-frame beta chain sequences displayed weaker excess sharing between twins. Instead of following the same donors, the conclusions were based on cross-sectional statistical analysis.

Everyone who donated was a healthy Caucasian. These records were also assigned to another study, of yellow fever vaccine responses in identical twins.

The clonotype originates from a young woman in good health. Sequenced: memory (CD45RO+) T cells sorted from blood. J is TRBJ2-7 and V is TRBV5-8, with D perhaps given as TRBD1 or TRBD2 (5 bases each). CDR3 in DNA: TGTGCCAGCAGCTTGGTGGGGCGGGCGTGGGAGCAGTACGTC. Amino acid sequence: CASSLVGRAWEQYV.